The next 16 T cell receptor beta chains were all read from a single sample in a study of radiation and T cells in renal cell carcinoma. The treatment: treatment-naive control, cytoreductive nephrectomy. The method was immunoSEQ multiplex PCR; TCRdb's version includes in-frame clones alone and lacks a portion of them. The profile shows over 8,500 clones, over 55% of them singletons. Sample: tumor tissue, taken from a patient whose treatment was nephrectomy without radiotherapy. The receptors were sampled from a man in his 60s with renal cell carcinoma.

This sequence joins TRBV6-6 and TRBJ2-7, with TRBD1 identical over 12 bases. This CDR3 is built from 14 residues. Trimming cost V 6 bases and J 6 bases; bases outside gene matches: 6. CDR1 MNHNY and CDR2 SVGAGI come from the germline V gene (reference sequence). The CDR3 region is CASSPGTGGREQYF. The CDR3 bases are TGTGCCAGCAGCCCCGGGACAGGGGGCCGCGAGCAGTACTTC.

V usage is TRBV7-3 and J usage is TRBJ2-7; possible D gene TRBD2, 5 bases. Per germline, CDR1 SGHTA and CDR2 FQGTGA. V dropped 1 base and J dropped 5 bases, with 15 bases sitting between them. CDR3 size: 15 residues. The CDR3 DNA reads TGTGCCAGCAGCTTAAACGGGAACTTGGCCGACGAGCAGTACTTC. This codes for CASSLNGNLADEQYF.

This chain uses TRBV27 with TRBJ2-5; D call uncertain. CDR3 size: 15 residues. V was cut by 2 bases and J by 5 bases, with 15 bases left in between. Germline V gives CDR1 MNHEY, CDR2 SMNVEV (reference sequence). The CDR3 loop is CASSLASQGRETQYF. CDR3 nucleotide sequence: TGTGCCAGCAGTTTAGCGTCCCAAGGACGGGAGACCCAGTACTTC.

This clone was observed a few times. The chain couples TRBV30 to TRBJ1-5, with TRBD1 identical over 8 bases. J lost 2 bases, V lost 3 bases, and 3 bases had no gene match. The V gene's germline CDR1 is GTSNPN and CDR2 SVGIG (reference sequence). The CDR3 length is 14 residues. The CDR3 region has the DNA TGTGCCTGGAGAGGGACAGGCGGCAATCAGCCCCAGCATTTT. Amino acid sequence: CAWRGTGGNQPQHF.

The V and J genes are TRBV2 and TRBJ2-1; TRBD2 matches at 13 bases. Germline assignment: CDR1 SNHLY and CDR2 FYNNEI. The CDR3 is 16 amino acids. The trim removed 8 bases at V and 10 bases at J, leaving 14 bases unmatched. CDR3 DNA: TGTGCCAGCTGGATCCTCCGGACTAGCGGGAGAGGCGAGCAGTTCTTC. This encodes CASWILRTSGRGEQFF. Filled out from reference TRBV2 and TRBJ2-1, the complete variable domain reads EPEVTQTPSHQVTQMGQEVILRCVPISNHLYFYWYRQILGQKVEFLVSFYNNEISEKSEIFDDQFSVERPDGSNFTLKIRSTKLEDSAMYFCASWILRTSGRGEQFFGPGTRLTVL.

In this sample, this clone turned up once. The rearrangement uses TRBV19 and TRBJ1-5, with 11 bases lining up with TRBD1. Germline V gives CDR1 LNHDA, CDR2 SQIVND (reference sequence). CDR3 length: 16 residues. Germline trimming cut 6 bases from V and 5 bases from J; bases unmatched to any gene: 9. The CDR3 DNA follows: TGTGCCAGTAGCGCCGGGACAGGGGGGAGGTATCAGCCCCAGCATTTT. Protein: CASSAGTGGRYQPQHF.

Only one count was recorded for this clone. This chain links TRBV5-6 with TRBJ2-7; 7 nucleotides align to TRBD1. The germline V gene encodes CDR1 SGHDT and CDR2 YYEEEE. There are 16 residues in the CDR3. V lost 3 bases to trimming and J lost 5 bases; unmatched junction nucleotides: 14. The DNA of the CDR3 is TGTGCCAGCAGCTGGGGGTCGGGACAGATAACTAACGAGCAGTACTTC. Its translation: CASSWGSGQITNEQYF.

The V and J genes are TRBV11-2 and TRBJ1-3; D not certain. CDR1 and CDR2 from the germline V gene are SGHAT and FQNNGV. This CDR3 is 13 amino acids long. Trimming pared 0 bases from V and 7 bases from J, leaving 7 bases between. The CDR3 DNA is TGTGCCAGCAGCTTAGAAGGGCGTAACACCATATATTTT. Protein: CASSLEGRNTIYF.

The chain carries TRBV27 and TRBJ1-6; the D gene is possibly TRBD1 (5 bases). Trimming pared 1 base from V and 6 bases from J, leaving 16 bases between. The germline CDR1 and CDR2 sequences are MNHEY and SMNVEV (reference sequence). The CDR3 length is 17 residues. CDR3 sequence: CASSLLVRERGNSPLHF. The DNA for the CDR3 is TGTGCCAGCAGTTTATTGGTCAGGGAACGGGGTAATTCACCCCTCCACTTT.

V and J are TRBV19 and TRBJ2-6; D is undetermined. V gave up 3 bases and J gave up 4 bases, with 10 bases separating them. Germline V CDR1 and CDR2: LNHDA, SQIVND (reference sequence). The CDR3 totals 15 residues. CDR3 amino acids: CASSIQKLGANVLTF. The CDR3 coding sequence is TGTGCCAGTAGTATCCAAAAACTCGGGGCCAACGTCCTGACTTTC.

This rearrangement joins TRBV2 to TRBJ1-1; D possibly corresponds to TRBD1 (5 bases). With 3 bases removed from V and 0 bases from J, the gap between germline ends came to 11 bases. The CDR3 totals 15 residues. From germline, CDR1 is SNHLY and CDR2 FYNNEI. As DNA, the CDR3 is TGTGCCAGCAGTGACGGTGGGGGTATGAACACTGAAGCTTTCTTT. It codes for CASSDGGGMNTEAFF.

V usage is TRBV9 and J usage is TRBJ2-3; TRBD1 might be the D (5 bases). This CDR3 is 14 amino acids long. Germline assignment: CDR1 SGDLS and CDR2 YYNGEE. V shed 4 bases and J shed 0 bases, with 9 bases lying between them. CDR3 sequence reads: CASSKGASTDTQYF. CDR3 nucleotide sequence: TGTGCCAGCAGCAAAGGGGCGAGCACAGATACGCAGTATTTT. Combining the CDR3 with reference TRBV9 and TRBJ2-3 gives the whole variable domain DSGVTQTPKHLITATGQRVTLRCSPRSGDLSVYWYQQSLDQGLQFLIQYYNGEERAKGNILERFSAQQFPDLHSELNLSSLELGDSALYFCASSKGASTDTQYFGPGTRLTVL.

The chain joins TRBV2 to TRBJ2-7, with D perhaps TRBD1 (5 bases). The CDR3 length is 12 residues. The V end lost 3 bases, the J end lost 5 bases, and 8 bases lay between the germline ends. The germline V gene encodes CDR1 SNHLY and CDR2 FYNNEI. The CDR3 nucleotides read TGTGCCAGCAGTGACGACAGCAACGAGCAGTACTTC. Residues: CASSDDSNEQYF.

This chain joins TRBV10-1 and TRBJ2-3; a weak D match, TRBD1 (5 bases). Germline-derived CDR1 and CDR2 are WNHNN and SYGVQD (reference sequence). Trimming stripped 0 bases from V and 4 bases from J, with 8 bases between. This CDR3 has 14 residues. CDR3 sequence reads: CASSESTAPDTQYF. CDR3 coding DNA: TGCGCCAGCAGTGAGTCGACAGCGCCAGATACGCAGTATTTT.

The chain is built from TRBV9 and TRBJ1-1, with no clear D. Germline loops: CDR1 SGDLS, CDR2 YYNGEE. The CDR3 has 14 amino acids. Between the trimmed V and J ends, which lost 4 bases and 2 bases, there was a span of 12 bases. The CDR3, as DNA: TGTGCCAGCAGCTTTCTCCCGTCCAACACTGAAGCTTTCTTT. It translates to CASSFLPSNTEAFF.

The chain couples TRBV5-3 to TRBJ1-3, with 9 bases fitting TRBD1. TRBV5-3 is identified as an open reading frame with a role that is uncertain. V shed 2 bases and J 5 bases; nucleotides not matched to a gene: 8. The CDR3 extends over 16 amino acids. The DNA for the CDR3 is TGTGCCAGAAGCTTCAGACTGACAGGGGGACGAAACACCATATATTTT. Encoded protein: CARSFRLTGGRNTIYF.